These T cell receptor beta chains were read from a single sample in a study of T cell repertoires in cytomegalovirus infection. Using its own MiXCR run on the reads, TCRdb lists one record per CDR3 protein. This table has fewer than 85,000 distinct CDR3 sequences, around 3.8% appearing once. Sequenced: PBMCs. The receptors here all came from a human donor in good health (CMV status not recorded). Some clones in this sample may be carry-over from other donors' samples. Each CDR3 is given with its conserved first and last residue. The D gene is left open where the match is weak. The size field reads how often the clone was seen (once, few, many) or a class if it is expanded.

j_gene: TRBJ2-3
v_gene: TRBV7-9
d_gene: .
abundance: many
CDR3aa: CASSPWTVGRTDTQYF
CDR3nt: TGTGCCAGCAGCCCATGGACGGTGGGGAGGACAGATACGCAGTATTTT

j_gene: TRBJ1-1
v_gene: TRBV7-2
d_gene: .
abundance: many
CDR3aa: CASSYSTEAFF
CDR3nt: TGTGCCAGCAGCTATAGTACTGAAGCTTTCTTT

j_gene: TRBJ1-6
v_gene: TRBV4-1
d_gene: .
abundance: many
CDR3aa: CASSSSGSDRNSPLHF
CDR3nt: TGCGCCAGCAGCTCCTCAGGGTCCGATCGTAATTCACCCCTCCACTTT

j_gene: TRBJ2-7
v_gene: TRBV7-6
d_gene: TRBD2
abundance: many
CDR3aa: CASSSGLGVSYEQYF
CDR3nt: TGTGCCAGCAGCTCAGGACTAGGGGTCTCCTACGAGCAGTACTTC

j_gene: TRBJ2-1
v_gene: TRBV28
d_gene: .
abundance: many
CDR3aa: CASRFQQEPYNEQFF
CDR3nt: TGTGCCAGCAGATTTCAACAGGAGCCCTACAATGAGCAGTTCTTC

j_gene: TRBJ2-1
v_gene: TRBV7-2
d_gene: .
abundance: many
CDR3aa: CASKPDNPYNEQFF
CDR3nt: TGTGCCAGCAAACCGGACAACCCCTACAATGAGCAGTTCTTC

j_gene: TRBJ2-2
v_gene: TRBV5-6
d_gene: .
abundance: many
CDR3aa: CASSLAGTYTGELFF
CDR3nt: TGTGCCAGCAGCTTAGCGGGGACATACACCGGGGAGCTGTTTTTT

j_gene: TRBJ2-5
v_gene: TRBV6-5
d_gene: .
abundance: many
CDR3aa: CASRRDPSSQETQYF
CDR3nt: TGTGCCAGCAGGAGAGACCCTAGTTCCCAAGAGACCCAGTACTTC

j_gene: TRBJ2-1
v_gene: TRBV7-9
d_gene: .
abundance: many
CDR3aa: CASSLADYNEQFF
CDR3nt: TGTGCCAGCAGCTTGGCAGACTACAATGAGCAGTTCTTC

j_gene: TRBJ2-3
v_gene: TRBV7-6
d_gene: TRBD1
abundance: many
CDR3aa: CASSLGQGWDSQVTQYF
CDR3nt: TGTGCCAGCAGCTTAGGACAGGGTTGGGATAGCCAGGTTACGCAGTATTTT

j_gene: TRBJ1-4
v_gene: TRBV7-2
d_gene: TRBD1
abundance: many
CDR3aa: CASSPELVTGGRKLFF
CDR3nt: TGTGCCAGCAGTCCGGAGCTAGTTACAGGGGGTAGAAAACTGTTTTTT

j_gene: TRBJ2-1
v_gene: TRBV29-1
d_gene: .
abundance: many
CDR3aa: CSVEFGNYNEQFF
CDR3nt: TGCAGCGTTGAATTCGGGAATTACAATGAGCAGTTCTTC

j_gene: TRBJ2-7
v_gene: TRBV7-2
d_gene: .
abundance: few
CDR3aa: CASSLKVGETYEQYF
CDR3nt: TGTGCCAGCAGCTTAAAAGTAGGAGAAACTTACGAGCAGTACTTC

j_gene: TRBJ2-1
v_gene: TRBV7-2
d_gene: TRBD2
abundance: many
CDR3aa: CASSTGLAGNNEQFF
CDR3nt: TGTGCCAGCAGCACCGGACTAGCGGGGAATAATGAGCAGTTCTTC

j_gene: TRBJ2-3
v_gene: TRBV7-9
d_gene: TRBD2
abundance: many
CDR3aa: CASSFDGTSKADTQYF
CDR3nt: TGTGCCAGCAGCTTTGACGGGACTAGTAAGGCAGATACGCAGTATTTT

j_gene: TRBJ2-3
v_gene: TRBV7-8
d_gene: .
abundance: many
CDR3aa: CASSHGQSTDTQYF
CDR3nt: TGTGCCAGCAGCCATGGACAGAGCACAGATACGCAGTATTTT

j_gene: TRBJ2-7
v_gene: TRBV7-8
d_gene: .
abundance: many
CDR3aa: CASSLYTGNYEQYF
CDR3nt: TGTGCCAGCAGCTTATATACGGGCAACTACGAGCAGTACTTC

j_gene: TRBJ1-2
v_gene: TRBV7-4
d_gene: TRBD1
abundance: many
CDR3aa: CAIPGQGDGYGYTF
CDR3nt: TGTGCCATCCCGGGACAGGGGGATGGCTATGGCTACACCTTC

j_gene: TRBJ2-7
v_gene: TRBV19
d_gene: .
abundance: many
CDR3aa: CASSSRRSSYEQYF
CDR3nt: TGTGCCAGTAGTTCGAGGAGGAGCTCCTACGAGCAGTACTTC

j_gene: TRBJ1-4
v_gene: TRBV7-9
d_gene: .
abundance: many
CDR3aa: CASSSNTQATNEKLFF
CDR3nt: TGTGCCAGCAGCTCAAATACACAGGCAACTAATGAAAAACTGTTTTTT

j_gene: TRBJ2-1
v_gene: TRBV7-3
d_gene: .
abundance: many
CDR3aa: CASSPQTPGDNEQFF
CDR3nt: TGTGCCAGCAGCCCACAGACCCCTGGGGACAATGAGCAGTTCTTC

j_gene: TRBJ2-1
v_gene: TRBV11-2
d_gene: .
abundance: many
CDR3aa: CASSRRGGNRASYNEQFF
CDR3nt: TGTGCCAGCAGCCGTCGAGGGGGGAACAGGGCCTCCTACAATGAGCAGTTCTTC

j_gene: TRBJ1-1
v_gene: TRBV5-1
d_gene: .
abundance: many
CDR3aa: CASSLYDSNTEAFF
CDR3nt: TGCGCCAGCAGCTTGTATGACAGTAACACTGAAGCTTTCTTT

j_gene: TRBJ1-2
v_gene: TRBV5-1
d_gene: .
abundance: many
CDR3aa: CASSSDTYGYTF
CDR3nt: TGCGCCAGCAGCTCGGACACGTATGGCTACACCTTC

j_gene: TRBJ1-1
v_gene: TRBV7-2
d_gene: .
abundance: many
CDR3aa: CASSPTPSTEAFF
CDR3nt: TGTGCCAGCAGTCCAACCCCATCCACTGAAGCTTTCTTT

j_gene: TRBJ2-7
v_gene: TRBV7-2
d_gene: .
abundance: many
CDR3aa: CASSSYSIYEQYF
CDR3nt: TGTGCCAGCAGCTCCTACTCGATCTACGAGCAGTACTTC

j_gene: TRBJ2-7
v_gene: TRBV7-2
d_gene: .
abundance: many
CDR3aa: CASSFADLYEQYF
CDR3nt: TGTGCCAGCAGCTTTGCAGACCTCTACGAGCAGTACTTC

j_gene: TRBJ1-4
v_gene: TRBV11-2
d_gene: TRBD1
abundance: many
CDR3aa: CASSSPSGQGNEKLFF
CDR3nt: TGTGCCAGCAGCTCCCCTTCGGGACAGGGAAATGAAAAACTGTTTTTT

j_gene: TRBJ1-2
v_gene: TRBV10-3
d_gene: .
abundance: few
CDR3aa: CAISESNYGYTF
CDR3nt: TGTGCCATCAGTGAGTCTAACTATGGCTACACCTTC

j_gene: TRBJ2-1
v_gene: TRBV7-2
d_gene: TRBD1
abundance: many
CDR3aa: CASSLGTGKEQFF
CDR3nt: TGTGCCAGCAGCTTAGGGACAGGGAAAGAGCAGTTCTTC

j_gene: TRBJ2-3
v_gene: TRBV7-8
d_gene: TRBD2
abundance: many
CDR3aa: CASSISGVPDTQYF
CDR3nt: TGTGCCAGCAGCATTAGCGGGGTGCCAGATACGCAGTATTTT

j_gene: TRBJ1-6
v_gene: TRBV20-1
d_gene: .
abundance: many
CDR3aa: CSATEAAELYNSPLHF
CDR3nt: TGCAGTGCTACCGAGGCCGCAGAACTTTATAATTCACCCCTCCACTTT

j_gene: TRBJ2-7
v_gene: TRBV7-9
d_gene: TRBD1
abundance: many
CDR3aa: CASSLFGTGGYEQYF
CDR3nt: TGTGCCAGCAGCTTATTTGGGACAGGGGGCTACGAGCAGTACTTC

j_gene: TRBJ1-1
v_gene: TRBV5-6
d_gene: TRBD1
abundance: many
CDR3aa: CASSYITGGRTEAFF
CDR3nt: TGTGCCAGCAGCTATATCACAGGGGGAAGAACTGAAGCTTTCTTT

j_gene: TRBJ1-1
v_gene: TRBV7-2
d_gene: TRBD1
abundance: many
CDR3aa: CASTQTDRGSTEAFF
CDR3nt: TGTGCCAGCACCCAAACGGACAGGGGATCTACTGAAGCTTTCTTT

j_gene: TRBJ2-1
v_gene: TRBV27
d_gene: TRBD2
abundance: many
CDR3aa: CASSLGLAVYNEQFF
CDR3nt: TGTGCCAGCAGTTTAGGACTAGCGGTTTACAATGAGCAGTTCTTC

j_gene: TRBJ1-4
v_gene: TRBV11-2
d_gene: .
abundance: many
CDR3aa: CASSLGLPAGNEKLFF
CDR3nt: TGTGCCAGCAGCTTAGGTCTGCCGGCGGGAAATGAAAAACTGTTTTTT

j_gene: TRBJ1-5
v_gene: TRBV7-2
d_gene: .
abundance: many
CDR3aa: CASSLQDTDRRPQHF
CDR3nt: TGTGCCAGCAGCTTACAGGATACCGACCGAAGGCCCCAGCATTTT

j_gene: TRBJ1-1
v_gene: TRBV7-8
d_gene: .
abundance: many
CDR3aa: CASSLAPEAFF
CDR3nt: TGTGCCAGCAGCTTAGCGCCTGAAGCTTTCTTT

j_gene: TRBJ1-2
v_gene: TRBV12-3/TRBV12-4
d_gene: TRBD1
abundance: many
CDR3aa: CASSGQGYYGYTF
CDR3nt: TGTGCCAGCAGCGGACAGGGCTATTATGGCTACACCTTC

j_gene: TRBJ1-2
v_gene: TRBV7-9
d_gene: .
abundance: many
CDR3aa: CASSLAGQFYGYTF
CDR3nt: TGTGCCAGCAGCTTGGCAGGACAATTCTATGGCTACACCTTC

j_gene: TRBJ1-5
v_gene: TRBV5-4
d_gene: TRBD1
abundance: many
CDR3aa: CASSEGQGSNQPQHF
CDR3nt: TGTGCCAGCAGCGAAGGACAGGGTAGCAATCAGCCCCAGCATTTT

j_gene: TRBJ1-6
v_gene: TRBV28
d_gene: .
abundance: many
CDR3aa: CASSGGRKYNSPLHF
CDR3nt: TGTGCCAGCAGTGGGGGACGGAAGTATAATTCACCCCTCCACTTT

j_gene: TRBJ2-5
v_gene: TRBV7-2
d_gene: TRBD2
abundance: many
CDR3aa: CASSPRAGGSETQYF
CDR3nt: TGTGCCAGCAGCCCCCGGGCGGGGGGCTCAGAGACCCAGTACTTC

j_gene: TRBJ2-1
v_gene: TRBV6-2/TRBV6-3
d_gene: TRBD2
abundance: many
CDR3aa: CASSYDQGLAGVYNEQFF
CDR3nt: TGTGCCAGCAGTTATGACCAAGGACTAGCGGGGGTCTACAATGAGCAGTTCTTC

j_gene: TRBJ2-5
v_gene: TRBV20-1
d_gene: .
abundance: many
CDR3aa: CSARSGATRETQYF
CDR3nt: TGCAGTGCTAGGTCGGGGGCCACCCGAGAGACCCAGTACTTC

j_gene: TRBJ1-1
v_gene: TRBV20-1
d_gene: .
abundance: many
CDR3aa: CSARGQGIPEAFF
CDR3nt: TGCAGTGCTAGAGGTCAGGGGATTCCTGAAGCTTTCTTT

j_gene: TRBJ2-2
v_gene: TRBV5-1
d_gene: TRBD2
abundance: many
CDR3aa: CASSFNSGGKHGGELFF
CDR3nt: TGCGCCAGCAGCTTTAATAGCGGGGGGAAACACGGCGGGGAGCTGTTTTTT

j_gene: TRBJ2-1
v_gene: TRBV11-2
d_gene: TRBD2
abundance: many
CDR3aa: CASSPSSGGAYYEQFF
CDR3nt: TGTGCCAGCAGCCCCTCAAGCGGGGGGGCCTACTATGAGCAGTTCTTC

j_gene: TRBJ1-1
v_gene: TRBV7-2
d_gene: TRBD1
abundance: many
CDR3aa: CASSFTGGVTEAFF
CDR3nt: TGTGCCAGCAGCTTCACAGGGGGAGTCACTGAAGCTTTCTTT

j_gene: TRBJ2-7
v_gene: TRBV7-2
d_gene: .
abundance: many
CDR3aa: CASSLDNYEQYF
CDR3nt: TGTGCCAGCAGCTTAGACAACTACGAGCAGTACTTC